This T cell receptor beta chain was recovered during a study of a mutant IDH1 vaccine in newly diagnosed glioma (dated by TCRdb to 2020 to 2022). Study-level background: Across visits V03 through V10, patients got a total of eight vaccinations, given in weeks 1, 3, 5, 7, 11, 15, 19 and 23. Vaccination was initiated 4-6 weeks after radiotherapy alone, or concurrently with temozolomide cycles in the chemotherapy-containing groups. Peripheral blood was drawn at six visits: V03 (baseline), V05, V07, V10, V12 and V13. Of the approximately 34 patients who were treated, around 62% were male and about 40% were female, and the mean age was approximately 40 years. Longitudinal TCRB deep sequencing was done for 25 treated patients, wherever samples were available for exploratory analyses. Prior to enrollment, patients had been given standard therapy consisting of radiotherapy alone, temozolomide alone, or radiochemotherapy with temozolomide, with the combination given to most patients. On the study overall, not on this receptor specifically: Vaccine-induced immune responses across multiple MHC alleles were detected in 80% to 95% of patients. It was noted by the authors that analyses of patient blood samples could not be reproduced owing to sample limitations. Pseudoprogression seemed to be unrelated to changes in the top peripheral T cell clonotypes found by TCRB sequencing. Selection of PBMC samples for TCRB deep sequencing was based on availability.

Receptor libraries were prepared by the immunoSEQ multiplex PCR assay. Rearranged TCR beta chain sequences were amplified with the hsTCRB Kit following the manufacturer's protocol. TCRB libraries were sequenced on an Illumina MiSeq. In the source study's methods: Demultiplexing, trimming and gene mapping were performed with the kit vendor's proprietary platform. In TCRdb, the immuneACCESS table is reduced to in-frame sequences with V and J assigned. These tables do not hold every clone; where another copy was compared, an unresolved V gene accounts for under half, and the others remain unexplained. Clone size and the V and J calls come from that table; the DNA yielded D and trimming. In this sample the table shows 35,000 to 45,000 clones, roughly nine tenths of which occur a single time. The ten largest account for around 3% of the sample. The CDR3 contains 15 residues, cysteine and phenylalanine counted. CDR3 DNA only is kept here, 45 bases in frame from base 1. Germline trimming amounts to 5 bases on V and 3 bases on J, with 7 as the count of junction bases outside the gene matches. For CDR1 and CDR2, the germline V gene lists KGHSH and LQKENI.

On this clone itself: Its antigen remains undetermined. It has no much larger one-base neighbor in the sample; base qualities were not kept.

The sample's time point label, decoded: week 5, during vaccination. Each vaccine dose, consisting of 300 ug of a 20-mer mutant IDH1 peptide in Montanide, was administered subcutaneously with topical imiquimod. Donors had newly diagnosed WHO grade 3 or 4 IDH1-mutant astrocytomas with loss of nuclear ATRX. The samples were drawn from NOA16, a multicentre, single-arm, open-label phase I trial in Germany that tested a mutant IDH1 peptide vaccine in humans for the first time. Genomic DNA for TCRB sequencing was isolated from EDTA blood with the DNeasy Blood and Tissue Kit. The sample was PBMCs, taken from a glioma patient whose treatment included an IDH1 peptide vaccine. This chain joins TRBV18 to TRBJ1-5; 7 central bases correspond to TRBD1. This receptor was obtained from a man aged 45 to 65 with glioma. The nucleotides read TGTGCCAGCTCAATGACAGGGTTAGACAATCAGCCCCAGCATTTT. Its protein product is CASSMTGLDNQPQHF.